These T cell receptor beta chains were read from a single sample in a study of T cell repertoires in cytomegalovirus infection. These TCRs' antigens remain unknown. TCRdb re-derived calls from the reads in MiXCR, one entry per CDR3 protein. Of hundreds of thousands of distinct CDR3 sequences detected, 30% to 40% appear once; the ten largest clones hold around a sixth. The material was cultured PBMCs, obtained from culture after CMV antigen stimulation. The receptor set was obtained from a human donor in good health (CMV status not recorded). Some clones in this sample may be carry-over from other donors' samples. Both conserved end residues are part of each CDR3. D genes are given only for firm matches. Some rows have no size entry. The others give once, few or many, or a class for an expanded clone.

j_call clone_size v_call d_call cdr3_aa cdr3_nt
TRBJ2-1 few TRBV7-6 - CASSFPGSLGEQFF TGTGCCAGCAGCTTCCCAGGGAGTCTAGGTGAGCAGTTCTTC
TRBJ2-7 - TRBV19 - CASSIGLNYEQYF TGTGCCAGTAGTATTGGGCTTAACTACGAGCAGTACTTC
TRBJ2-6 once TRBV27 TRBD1 CASSLTFVDRGSGANVLTF TGTGCCAGCAGTTTGACCTTTGTCGACAGGGGCTCTGGGGCCAACGTCCTGACTTTC
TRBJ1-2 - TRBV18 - CASSPLRGDYGYTF TGTGCCAGCTCACCCCTCAGGGGCGACTATGGCTACACCTTC
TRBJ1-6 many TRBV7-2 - CASSFHREFYSPLHF TGTGCCAGCAGCTTTCACAGAGAATTCTATTCACCCCTCCACTTT
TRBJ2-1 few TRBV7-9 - CASSSPSAGSYNEQFF TGTGCCAGCAGCTCCCCTAGCGCCGGCTCCTACAATGAGCAGTTCTTC
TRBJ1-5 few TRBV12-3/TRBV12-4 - CASTTIPWEPQHF TGTGCCAGCACCACGATACCCTGGGAGCCCCAGCATTTT
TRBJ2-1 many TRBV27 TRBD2 CASRTLELALRRGEQFF TGTGCCAGCAGAACCCTTGAACTAGCGTTGAGGCGGGGTGAGCAGTTCTTC
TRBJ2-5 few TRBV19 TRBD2 CASSGSGTTSQETQYF TGTGCCAGTAGCGGTAGCGGGACCACAAGCCAAGAGACCCAGTACTTC
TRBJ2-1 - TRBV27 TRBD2 CASSIAGEGIDEQFF TGTGCCAGCAGCATAGCGGGAGAAGGGATCGATGAGCAGTTCTTC
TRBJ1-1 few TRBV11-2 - CASSSQVRGGAFF TGTGCCAGCAGCTCACAGGTTAGAGGGGGAGCTTTCTTT
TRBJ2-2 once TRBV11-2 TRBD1 CASSFGQGVGELFF TGTGCCAGCAGCTTCGGACAGGGTGTCGGGGAGCTGTTTTTT
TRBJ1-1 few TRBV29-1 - CSVQTEMNTEAFF TGCAGCGTACAGACAGAGATGAACACTGAAGCTTTCTTT
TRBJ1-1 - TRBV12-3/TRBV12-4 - CASSFTPSTTLKTEAFF TGTGCCAGCAGTTTCACCCCCTCGACGACACTGAAAACTGAAGCTTTCTTT
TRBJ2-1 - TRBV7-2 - CASSSRTAGRTLGHEQFF TGTGCCAGCAGCTCCCGGACAGCGGGGCGGACCCTGGGTCATGAGCAGTTCTTC
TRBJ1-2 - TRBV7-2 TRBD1 CASSLYVQGAIWGYTF TGTGCCAGCAGCTTATACGTACAGGGGGCCATTTGGGGCTACACCTTC
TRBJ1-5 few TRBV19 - CASSEQASGQPQHF TGTGCCAGTAGTGAACAGGCGTCGGGGCAGCCCCAGCATTTT
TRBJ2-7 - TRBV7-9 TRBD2 CASSPSGRAPEEQYF TGTGCCAGCAGCCCAAGCGGGAGGGCCCCGGAGGAGCAGTACTTC
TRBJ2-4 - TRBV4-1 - CASSQLRVAKNIQYF TGCGCCAGCAGCCAATTGCGGGTAGCCAAAAACATTCAGTACTTC
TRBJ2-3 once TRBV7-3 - CASSLMTQPGDTQYF TGTGCCAGCAGCTTAATGACTCAGCCCGGGGATACGCAGTATTTT
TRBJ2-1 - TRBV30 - CAWSHGNEQFF TGTGCCTGGAGTCATGGAAATGAGCAGTTCTTC
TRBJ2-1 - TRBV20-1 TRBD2 CSARLSSGSINSAYNEQFF TGCAGTGCTAGATTATCTAGCGGGAGTATTAATTCGGCCTACAATGAGCAGTTCTTC
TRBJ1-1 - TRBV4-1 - CASSQDRDGRTPEAFF TGCGCCAGCAGCCAAGACCGGGATGGCAGGACCCCTGAAGCTTTCTTT
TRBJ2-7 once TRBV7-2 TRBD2 CASSLAMVAGAYEQYF TGTGCCAGCAGCTTAGCGATGGTAGCGGGGGCCTACGAGCAGTACTTC
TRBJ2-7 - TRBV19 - CASSYVSGSYEQYF TGTGCCAGTAGTTACGTTAGCGGATCCTACGAGCAGTACTTC
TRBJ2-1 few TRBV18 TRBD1 CASSSGTGSRSYNEQFF TGTGCCAGCTCATCCGGGACAGGGAGTAGGTCCTACAATGAGCAGTTCTTC
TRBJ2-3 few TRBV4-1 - CASSPLGENRDTQYF TGCGCCAGCAGCCCCTTGGGGGAGAATAGGGATACGCAGTATTTT
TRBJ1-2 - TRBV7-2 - CASGLVGRESGYTF TGTGCCAGCGGCTTAGTCGGCAGGGAGAGTGGCTACACCTTC
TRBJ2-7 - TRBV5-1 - CASSLEARAISYEQYF TGCGCCAGCAGCTTGGAGGCGCGGGCAATCTCCTACGAGCAGTACTTC
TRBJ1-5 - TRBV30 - CAWTTADNQPQHF TGTGCCTGGACTACAGCAGACAATCAGCCCCAGCATTTT
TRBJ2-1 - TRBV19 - CASSISASLVYNEQFF TGTGCCAGTAGTATTAGTGCCTCCCTCGTCTACAATGAGCAGTTCTTC
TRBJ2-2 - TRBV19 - CASSIVEGRSELFF TGTGCCAGTAGTATTGTCGAGGGCCGGTCGGAGCTGTTTTTT
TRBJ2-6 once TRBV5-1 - CASSRGRSGANVLTF TGCGCCAGCAGCCGGGGGCGGTCGGGGGCCAACGTCCTGACTTTC
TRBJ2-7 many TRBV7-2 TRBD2 CASSLVAGGAGEQYF TGTGCCAGCAGCTTAGTAGCGGGGGGCGCGGGGGAGCAGTACTTC
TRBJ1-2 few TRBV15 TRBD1 CATSRDRDRLYGYTF TGTGCCACCAGCAGAGATAGGGACAGGCTCTATGGCTACACCTTC
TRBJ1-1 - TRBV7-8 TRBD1 CASSQGQGGRQGEAFF TGTGCCAGCAGCCAAGGACAGGGGGGACGTCAAGGTGAAGCTTTCTTT
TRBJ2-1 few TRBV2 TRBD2 CASSGDYYNEQFF TGTGCCAGCAGCGGGGACTATTACAATGAGCAGTTCTTC
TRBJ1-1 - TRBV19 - CASSIDGANEAFF TGTGCCAGTAGTATAGACGGGGCGAATGAAGCTTTCTTT
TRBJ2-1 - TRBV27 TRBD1 CASYDRDYQEQFF TGTGCCAGCTACGACAGGGATTATCAGGAGCAGTTCTTC
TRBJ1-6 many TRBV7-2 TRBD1 CASRAGSGTVNSPLHF TGTGCCAGCAGGGCAGGTTCTGGGACAGTGAATTCACCCCTCCACTTT
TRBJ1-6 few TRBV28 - CASSLERSVGGRYNSPLHF TGTGCCAGCAGTTTAGAGCGGTCTGTGGGGGGCCGGTATAATTCACCCCTCCACTTT
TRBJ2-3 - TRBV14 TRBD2 CASSRPRTGLATDTQYF TGTGCCAGCAGCCGCCCCCGGACGGGACTAGCCACAGATACGCAGTATTTT
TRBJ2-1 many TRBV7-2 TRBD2 CASSLALAGGQVEQFF TGTGCCAGCAGCTTAGCTCTAGCGGGAGGGCAGGTTGAGCAGTTCTTC
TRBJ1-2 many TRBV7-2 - CASSYADGFYGYTF TGTGCCAGCAGCTATGCGGACGGCTTCTATGGCTACACCTTC
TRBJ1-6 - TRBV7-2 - CASRFTQPLSPLHF TGTGCCAGCAGGTTTACGCAGCCCCTTTCACCCCTCCACTTT
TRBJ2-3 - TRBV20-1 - CSALRAKFSTDTQYF TGCAGTGCCCTCCGGGCGAAATTTAGCACAGATACGCAGTATTTT
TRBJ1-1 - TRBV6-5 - CASSRDGRAEAFF TGTGCCAGCAGTAGGGACGGACGAGCTGAAGCTTTCTTT
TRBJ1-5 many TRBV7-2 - CASSLGTGPQPQHF TGTGCCAGCAGCTTGGGAACAGGGCCTCAGCCCCAGCATTTT
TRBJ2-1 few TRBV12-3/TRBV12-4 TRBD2 CASSRWTSGGDNEQFF TGTGCCAGCAGTAGATGGACTAGCGGAGGGGACAATGAGCAGTTCTTC
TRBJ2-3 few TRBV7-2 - CASSLGPSGTDTQYF TGTGCCAGCAGCTTAGGGCCTAGCGGCACAGATACGCAGTATTTT
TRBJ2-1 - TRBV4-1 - CASSQDSPLRGWSNERFF TGCGCCAGCAGCCAAGATTCCCCCCTCCGTGGGTGGAGCAATGAGCGGTTCTTC
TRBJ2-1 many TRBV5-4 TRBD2 CASSAGLADKFF TGTGCCAGCAGCGCGGGACTAGCGGATAAGTTCTTC
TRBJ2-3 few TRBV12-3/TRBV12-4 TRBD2 CASIPSGSASADTQYF TGTGCCAGCATTCCTAGCGGGAGTGCAAGTGCAGATACGCAGTATTTT
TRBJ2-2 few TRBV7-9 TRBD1 CASSPQGAIGELFF TGTGCCAGCAGCCCTCAGGGGGCGATCGGGGAGCTGTTTTTT
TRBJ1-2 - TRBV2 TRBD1 CASSLRTGMDYGYTF TGTGCCAGCAGTCTTCGGACAGGGATGGACTATGGCTACACCTTC
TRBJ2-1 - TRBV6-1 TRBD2 CASSEWTSGSNEQFF TGTGCCAGCAGTGAATGGACTAGCGGTTCCAATGAGCAGTTCTTC
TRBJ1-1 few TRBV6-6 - CASSSPWGGGITEAFF TGTGCCAGCAGTTCCCCCTGGGGAGGGGGTATAACTGAAGCTTTCTTT